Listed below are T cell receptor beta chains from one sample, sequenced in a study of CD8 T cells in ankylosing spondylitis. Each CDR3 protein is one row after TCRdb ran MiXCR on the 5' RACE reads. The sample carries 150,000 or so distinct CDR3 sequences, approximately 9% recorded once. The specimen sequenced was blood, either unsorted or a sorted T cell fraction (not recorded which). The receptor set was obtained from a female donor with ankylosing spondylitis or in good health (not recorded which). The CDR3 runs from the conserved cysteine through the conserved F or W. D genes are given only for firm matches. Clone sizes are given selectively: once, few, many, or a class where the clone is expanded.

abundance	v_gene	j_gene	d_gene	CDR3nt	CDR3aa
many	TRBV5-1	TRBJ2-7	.	TGCGCCAGCAGCTTGGGCCCCACCTACGAGCAGTACTTC	CASSLGPTYEQYF
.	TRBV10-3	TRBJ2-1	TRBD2	TGTGCCATCAGTGAGCCGAAGCGGGAGCTGGGGGGGCAGTTCTTC	CAISEPKRELGGQFF
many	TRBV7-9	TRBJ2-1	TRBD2	TGTGCCAGCAGCCGAACACGGGAGGGTTTTAAAAATGAGCAGTTCTTC	CASSRTREGFKNEQFF
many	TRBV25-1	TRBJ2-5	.	TGTGCCAGCAGTGACGGCACCGAGAGTTTACAAGAGACCCAGTACTTC	CASSDGTESLQETQYF
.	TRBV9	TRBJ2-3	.	TGTGCCAGCAGCGTAGCGGGGGGCTACACAGATACGCAGTATTTT	CASSVAGGYTDTQYF
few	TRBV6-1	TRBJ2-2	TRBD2	TGTGCCAGCAGTCTAATAGCGGGAGTTAACGGGGAGCTGTTTTTT	CASSLIAGVNGELFF
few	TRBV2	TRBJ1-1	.	TGTGCCAGCAGTCGCCAACTTGGGAGCGAAGCTTTCTTT	CASSRQLGSEAFF
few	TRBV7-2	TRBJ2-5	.	TGTGCCAGCAGCTCAAGCGTGAGGACCCAGTACTTC	CASSSSVRTQYF
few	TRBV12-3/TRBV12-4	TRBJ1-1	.	TGTGCCAGCAGTAACCCGACGGGACTTATGAACACTGAAGCTTTCTTT	CASSNPTGLMNTEAFF
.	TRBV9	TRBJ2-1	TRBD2	TGTGCCAGCAGCCCCCCCGGAGTTCTAGCGGATTACAATGAGCAGTTCTTC	CASSPPGVLADYNEQFF
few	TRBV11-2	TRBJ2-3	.	TGTGCCAGCAGCTTAGACCGCCGGGACTGGGACACAGATACGCAGTATTTT	CASSLDRRDWDTDTQYF
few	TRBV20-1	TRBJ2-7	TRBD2	TGCAGTGCTAGATGGGGACTAGCTATCCCCTACGAGCAGTACTTC	CSARWGLAIPYEQYF
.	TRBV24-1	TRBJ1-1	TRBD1	TGTGCCACCAGAGGGACAGCGAACACTGAAGCTTTCTTT	CATRGTANTEAFF
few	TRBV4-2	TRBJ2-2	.	TGTGCCAGCAGCCGGAGCAGGGAGAATCTGGGGGAGCTGTTTTTT	CASSRSRENLGELFF
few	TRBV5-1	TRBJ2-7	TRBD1	TGCGCCAGCAGCCCGACGGGACAGACCTACGAGCAGTACTTC	CASSPTGQTYEQYF
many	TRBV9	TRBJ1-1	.	TGTGCCAGCAGCCCCTCAGTGAACACTGAAGCTTTCTTT	CASSPSVNTEAFF
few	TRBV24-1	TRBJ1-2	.	TGTGCCACCAGTGATTCGCGGAGGGCCTATGGCTACACCTTC	CATSDSRRAYGYTF
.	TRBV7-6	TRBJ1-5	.	TGTGCCAGCAGCTTAGGGGGTAATAGCAATCAGCCCCAGCATTTT	CASSLGGNSNQPQHF
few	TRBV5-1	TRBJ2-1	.	TGCGCCAGCAGCTCGCCGGGACACCTCTACAATGAGCAGTTCTTC	CASSSPGHLYNEQFF
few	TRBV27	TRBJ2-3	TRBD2	TGTGCCAGCAGTTTATTCCGGGGGGCGCAGTATTTT	CASSLFRGAQYF
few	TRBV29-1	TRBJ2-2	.	TGCAGCGTTGAAGCACAGAACACCGGGGAGCTGTTTTTT	CSVEAQNTGELFF
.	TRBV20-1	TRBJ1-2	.	TGCAGTGCCCCCCCTACCTGGGGTGGCTACACCTTC	CSAPPTWGGYTF
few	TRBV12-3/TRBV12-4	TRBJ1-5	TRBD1	TGTGCCAGCAGTCCAACAGGGGGCGGTTTTCAGCCCCAGCATTTT	CASSPTGGGFQPQHF
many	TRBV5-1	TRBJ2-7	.	TGCGCCAGCAGCCCTGGACCCAAAATTACCTACGAGCAGTACTTC	CASSPGPKITYEQYF